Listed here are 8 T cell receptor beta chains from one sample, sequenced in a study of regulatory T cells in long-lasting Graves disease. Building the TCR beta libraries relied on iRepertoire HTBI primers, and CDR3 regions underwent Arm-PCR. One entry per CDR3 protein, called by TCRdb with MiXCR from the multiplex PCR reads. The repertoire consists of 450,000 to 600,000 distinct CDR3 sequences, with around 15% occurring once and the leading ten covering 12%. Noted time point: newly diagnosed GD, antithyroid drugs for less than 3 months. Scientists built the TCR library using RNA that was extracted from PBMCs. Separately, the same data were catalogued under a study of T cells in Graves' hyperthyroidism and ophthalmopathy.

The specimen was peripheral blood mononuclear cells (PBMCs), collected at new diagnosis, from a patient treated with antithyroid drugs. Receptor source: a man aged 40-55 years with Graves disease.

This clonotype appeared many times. DNA of the CDR3: TGTGCCAGCATGATTTTGGAAAAACTGTTTTTT. It specifies CASMILEKLFF. The chain has TRBV2 and TRBJ1-4; D ambiguous. The V gene lost 7 bases and the J gene lost 8 bases, with 8 bases spanning the gap. CDR1 SNHLY and CDR2 FYNNEI come from the germline V gene. The CDR3 loop spans 11 amino acids.

CDR3 amino acids: CATSRRWTANYGYTF. The CDR3 DNA follows: TGTGCCACCAGCAGACGGTGGACAGCTAACTATGGCTACACCTTC. The V gene is TRBV15, the J gene TRBJ1-2; possible D gene TRBD1, 6 bases. Germline CDR1 and CDR2: LNHNV and YYDKDF (reference sequence). Between the trimmed V and J ends, which lost 2 bases and 0 bases, there was a span of 10 bases. The CDR3 loop spans 15 amino acids.

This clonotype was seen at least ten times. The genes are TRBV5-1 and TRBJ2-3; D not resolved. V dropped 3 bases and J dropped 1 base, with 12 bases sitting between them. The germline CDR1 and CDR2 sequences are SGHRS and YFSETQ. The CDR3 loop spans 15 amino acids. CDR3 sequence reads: CASSSGLVGTDTQYF. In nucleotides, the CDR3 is TGCGCCAGCAGCTCAGGCCTGGTCGGCACAGATACGCAGTATTTT.

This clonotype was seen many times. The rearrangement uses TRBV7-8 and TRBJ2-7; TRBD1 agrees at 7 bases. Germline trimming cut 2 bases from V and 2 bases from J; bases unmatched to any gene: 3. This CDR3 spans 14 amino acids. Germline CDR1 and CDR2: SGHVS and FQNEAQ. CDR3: CASSLNRGPYEQYF. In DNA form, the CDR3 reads TGTGCCAGCAGCTTAAACAGGGGTCCCTACGAGCAGTACTTC.

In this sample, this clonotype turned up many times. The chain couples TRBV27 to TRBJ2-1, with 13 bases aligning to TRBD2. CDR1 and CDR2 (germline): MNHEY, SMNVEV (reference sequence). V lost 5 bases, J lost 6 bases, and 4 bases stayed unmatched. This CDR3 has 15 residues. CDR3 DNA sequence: TGTGCCAGCAGTGCTGGACTAGCGGGAGCCAATGAGCAGTTCTTC. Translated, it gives CASSAGLAGANEQFF.

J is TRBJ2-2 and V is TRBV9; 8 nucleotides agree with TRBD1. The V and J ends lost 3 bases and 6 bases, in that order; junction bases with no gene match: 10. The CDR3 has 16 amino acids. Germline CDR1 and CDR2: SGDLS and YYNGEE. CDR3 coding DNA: TGTGCCAGCAGCGCCGGACAGGGCTTTTTATCCGGGGAGCTGTTTTTT. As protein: CASSAGQGFLSGELFF.

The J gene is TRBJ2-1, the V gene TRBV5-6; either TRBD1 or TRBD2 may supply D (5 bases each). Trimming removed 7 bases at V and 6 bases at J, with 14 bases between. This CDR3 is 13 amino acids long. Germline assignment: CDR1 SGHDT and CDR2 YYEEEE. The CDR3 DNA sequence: TGTGCCAGCCCCCGCGATGGGGGCAATGAGCAGTTCTTC. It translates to CASPRDGGNEQFF. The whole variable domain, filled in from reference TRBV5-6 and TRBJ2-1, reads DAGVTQSPTHLIKTRGQQVTLRCSPKSGHDTVSWYQQALGQGPQFIFQYYEEEERQRGNFPDRFSGHQFPNYSSELNVNALLLGDSALYLCASPRDGGNEQFFGPGTRLTVL.

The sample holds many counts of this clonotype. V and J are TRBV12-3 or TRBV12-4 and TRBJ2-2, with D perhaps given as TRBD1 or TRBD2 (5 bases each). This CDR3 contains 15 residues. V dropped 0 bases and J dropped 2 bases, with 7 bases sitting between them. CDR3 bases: TGTGCCAGCAGTTTAGCCGGGACCAACACCGGGGAGCTGTTTTTT. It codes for CASSLAGTNTGELFF.